The subject of this entry is one T cell receptor (beta chain). This clone was recorded only once. No cognate antigen has been identified for it. No much larger clone is present one base from it, and per-base qualities are unavailable. CDR1 and CDR2, per the germline V gene, are MDHEN and SYDVKM. The CDR3 holds 13 amino acids from the cysteine to the phenylalanine. The only DNA kept is the CDR3, 39 bases in frame from the first base. At the junction V is shortened by 5 bases and J by 4 bases, with 11 bases in between. This entry belongs to a study of technical replicates of blood from a handful of donors (dated by TCRdb to the late 2010s). Library preparation used the immunoSEQ multiplex PCR assay. TCRdb mirrors the immuneACCESS table, restricted to in-frame sequences. Some clones are absent from its copies; in checked studies, under half trace to an unresolved V gene, and the reason for the others is unknown. Recorded for this sample are about 53,000 clones; about 86% of them occurred a single time. The ten largest clonotypes hold approximately 5.4% of the sample.

The clonotype comes from a human donor in good health. Some clones in this sample may be carry-over from other donors' samples. Recombination connected TRBV28 to TRBJ1-2; the D gene lacks a confident call. The sequencing input was PBMCs. The CDR3 protein: CASSLQAAYGYTF. The DNA reads TGTGCCAGCAGTCTGCAAGCGGCCTATGGCTACACCTTC.